The 15 T cell receptor beta chains given below trace back to one sample, sequenced in a study of cytomegalovirus exposure and HLA in healthy donors. The study ran its PCR with 60 Vbeta and 13 Jbeta primers. Here immunoSEQ multiplex PCR was the method, and the copy in TCRdb shows in-frame clones only, minus some. Of approximately 79,000 clones listed, roughly 80% were seen once; the top ten hold less than 25%. The sequencing input was PBMCs. These receptors originate from a woman aged 40 to 49 in good health and CMV-seropositive.

This rearrangement joins TRBV4-1 to TRBJ2-2, with D unresolved. Trimming took 4 bases from V and 0 from J, leaving 6 bases between them. Germline CDR1 reads MGHRA; CDR2 reads YSYEKL. The CDR3 is 14 residues long. As DNA, the CDR3 is TGCGCCAGCAGCCCCCTACCGAACACCGGGGAGCTGTTTTTT. As protein: CASSPLPNTGELFF.

This clone was counted only a few times. V and J are TRBV7-7 and TRBJ2-1; 9 nucleotides match TRBD2. V was clipped by 2 bases and J by 5 bases; unmatched bases: 13. Germline V gene sequence: CDR1 SSHAT, CDR2 FNYEAQ (reference sequence). This CDR3 has 18 residues. For the CDR3, the DNA is TGTGCCAGCAGCTTATGGGTAGCGGGAGACGATATCAACAATGAGCAGTTCTTC. Residues: CASSLWVAGDDINNEQFF.

The J gene is TRBJ1-5, the V gene TRBV19; maybe TRBD1 (5 bases). CDR3 length: 15 amino acids. Germline V gene data show CDR1 as LNHDA and CDR2 as SQIVND (reference sequence). Trimming stripped 0 bases from V and 4 bases from J, with 10 bases between. The CDR3 is CASSIDSRQNQPQHF. Here the CDR3 DNA reads TGTGCCAGTAGTATAGATTCCCGACAGAATCAGCCCCAGCATTTT.

This chain links TRBV2 with TRBJ2-3; 12 positions agree with TRBD2. V was clipped by 7 bases and J by 2 bases; unmatched bases: 10. CDR3 length: 17 amino acids. Per germline, CDR1 SNHLY and CDR2 FYNNEI. CDR3 bases: TGTGCCAGCAAAAGTAGTCGACTAGCGGGAGACACAGATACGCAGTATTTT. It yields the protein CASKSSRLAGDTDTQYF.

This sequence joins TRBV5-6 and TRBJ2-5, with 10 bases that match TRBD1. This CDR3 contains 17 residues. Germline V CDR1 and CDR2: SGHDT, YYEEEE. V lost 3 bases to trimming and J lost 4 bases; unmatched junction nucleotides: 12. Written as DNA, the CDR3 is TGTGCCAGCAGCTCGGAGGGGACAGGGGCCGGGGGAGAGACCCAGTACTTC. Residues: CASSSEGTGAGGETQYF.

A single count supports this clone. The V and J genes are TRBV2 and TRBJ1-5; no firm D call. The CDR3 consists of 14 residues. V dropped 4 bases and J dropped 0 bases, with 7 bases sitting between them. Germline CDR1 and CDR2: SNHLY and FYNNEI. Written as DNA, the CDR3 is TGTGCCAGCAGTGGACGGGATAGCAATCAGCCCCAGCATTTT. Protein: CASSGRDSNQPQHF.

This clone turned up a few times. This chain connects TRBV5-1 to TRBJ2-1; tentatively, D is TRBD2 (6 bases). The germline V gene has CDR1 SGHRS and CDR2 YFSETQ. This CDR3 has 15 residues. V gave up 4 bases and J gave up 2 bases, with 13 bases separating them. The CDR3 protein is CASSKTRGTYNEQFF. In DNA, the CDR3 is TGCGCCAGCAGCAAGACCCGGGGGACCTACAATGAGCAGTTCTTC.

The CDR3: CASSRQGSTDSYTF. The CDR3 DNA sequence: TGTGCCAGCAGCCGACAGGGATCCACGGATAGCTACACCTTC. V is TRBV7-9 and J is TRBJ1-2; 7 bases fit TRBD1. Germline CDR1 is SEHNR and CDR2 is FQNEAQ (reference sequence). This CDR3 comprises 14 residues. V shed 5 bases, J shed 9 bases, and the junction held 12 bases outside the gene matches.

This clone was observed a few times. The gene calls are TRBV2 and TRBJ2-1, with D perhaps TRBD2 (5 bases). CDR1 is SNHLY and CDR2 is FYNNEI in the germline V gene. The V end was cut by 5 bases, the J end by 0 bases, with 17 bases between. The CDR3 is 17 residues long. CDR3 nucleotides: TGTGCCAGCAGTTTACGGACTCCAGCCAGCTCCTACAATGAGCAGTTCTTC. Its translation: CASSLRTPASSYNEQFF.

This clone turned up a few times. The chain combines TRBV7-6 with TRBJ1-4, with D tentatively TRBD1 (5 bases). With 0 bases removed from V and 7 bases from J, the gap between germline ends came to 15 bases. Germline V gene sequence: CDR1 SGHVS, CDR2 FNYEAQ. The CDR3 consists of 16 residues. Here the CDR3 reads CASSLAKWEGVEKLFF. CDR3 sequence (DNA): TGTGCCAGCAGCTTAGCTAAGTGGGAAGGGGTTGAAAAACTGTTTTTT.

The chain couples TRBV6-4 to TRBJ1-1; D remains ambiguous. The CDR3 spans 13 residues. V was pared by 5 bases and J by 6 bases, with 13 bases between. Germline V gene data show CDR1 as MRHNA and CDR2 as SNTAGT. CDR3 loop: CASSSRPLAEAFF. CDR3 DNA: TGTGCCAGCAGTAGCAGGCCACTCGCTGAAGCTTTCTTT.

This chain joins TRBV27 and TRBJ2-7; TRBD2 matches 8 bases. The CDR3 runs 14 residues. The germline gives CDR1 MNHEY, CDR2 SMNVEV (reference sequence). V trimming: 3 bases; J trimming: 5 bases; junction bases outside the gene matches: 6. The CDR3 is CASSFGLAVDEQYF. CDR3 nucleotides: TGTGCCAGCAGTTTTGGACTAGCAGTGGACGAGCAGTACTTC.

CDR3 protein: CASSSTGDWTEAFF. CDR3 in DNA: TGTGCCAGCAGCTCAACAGGGGATTGGACTGAAGCTTTCTTT. The rearrangement links TRBV7-9 to TRBJ1-1; 7 bases are shared with TRBD1. Germline CDR1 is SEHNR and CDR2 is FQNEAQ (reference sequence). V gave up 4 bases and J gave up 5 bases; unmatched junction bases: 7. CDR3 size: 14 residues.

V usage is TRBV6-5 and J usage is TRBJ1-1, with a tentative D call TRBD1 (5 bases). This CDR3 comprises 11 residues. Germline V gene sequence: CDR1 MNHEY, CDR2 SVGAGI. Trimming took 5 bases from V and 6 from J, leaving 7 bases between them. The CDR3, as DNA: TGTGCCAGCAGTAGGGGTCCTGAAGCTTTCTTT. It codes for CASSRGPEAFF.

The rearrangement joins TRBV2 to TRBJ2-4; 11 nucleotides align to TRBD1. Germline V lookup: CDR1 SNHLY, CDR2 FYNNEI. This CDR3 comprises 17 residues. V gave up 1 base and J gave up 0 bases; unmatched junction bases: 2. Here the CDR3 reads CASSEGTGGVAKNIQYF. The CDR3 DNA reads as TGTGCCAGCAGTGAAGGGACAGGGGGCGTAGCCAAAAACATTCAGTACTTC.